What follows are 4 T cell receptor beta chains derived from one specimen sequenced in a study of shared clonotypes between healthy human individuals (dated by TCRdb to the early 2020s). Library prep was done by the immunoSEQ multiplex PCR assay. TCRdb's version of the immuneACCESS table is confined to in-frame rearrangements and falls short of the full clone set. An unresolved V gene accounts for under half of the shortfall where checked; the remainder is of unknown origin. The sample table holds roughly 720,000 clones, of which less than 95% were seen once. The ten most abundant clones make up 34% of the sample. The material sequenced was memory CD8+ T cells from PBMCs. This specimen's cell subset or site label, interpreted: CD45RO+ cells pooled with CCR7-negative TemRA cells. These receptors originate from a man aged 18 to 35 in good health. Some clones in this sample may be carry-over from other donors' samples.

DNA for the CDR3: TGTGCCAGCAGTCCAACCCCGGGACAGTACGAGCAGTACTTC. This translates into CASSPTPGQYEQYF. The J gene is TRBJ2-7, the V gene TRBV6-1, with 7 bases lining up with TRBD1. Germline loops: CDR1 MNHNS, CDR2 SASEGT. V lost 5 bases and J lost 4; bases outside the gene matches: 8. This CDR3 contains 14 residues.

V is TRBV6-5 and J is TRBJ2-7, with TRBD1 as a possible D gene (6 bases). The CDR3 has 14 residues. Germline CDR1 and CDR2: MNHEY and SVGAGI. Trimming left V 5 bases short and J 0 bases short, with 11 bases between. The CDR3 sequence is CASSLGHNSYEQYF. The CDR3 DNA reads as TGTGCCAGCAGTCTGGGACACAACTCCTACGAGCAGTACTTC.

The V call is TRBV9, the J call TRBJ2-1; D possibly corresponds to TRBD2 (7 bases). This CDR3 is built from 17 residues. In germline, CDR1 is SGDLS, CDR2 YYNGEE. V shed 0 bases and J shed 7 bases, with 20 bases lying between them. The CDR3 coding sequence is TGTGCCAGCAGCGTAGATATAACAGGGAGGGCACAAAATGAGCAGTTCTTC. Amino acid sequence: CASSVDITGRAQNEQFF.

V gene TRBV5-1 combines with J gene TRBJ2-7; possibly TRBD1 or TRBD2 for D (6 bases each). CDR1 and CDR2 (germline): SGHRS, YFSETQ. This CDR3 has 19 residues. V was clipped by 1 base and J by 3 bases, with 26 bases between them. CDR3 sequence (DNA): TGCGCCAGCAGCTTGAGGGCGGCGGTTATCCCGGGGGCTTACTACGAGCAGTACTTC. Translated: CASSLRAAVIPGAYYEQYF. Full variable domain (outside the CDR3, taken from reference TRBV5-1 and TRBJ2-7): KAGVTQTPRYLIKTRGQQVTLSCSPISGHRSVSWYQQTPGQGLQFLFEYFSETQRNKGNFPGRFSGRQFSNSRSEMNVSTLELGDSALYLCASSLRAAVIPGAYYEQYFGPGTRLTVT.